A single sample gave rise to the 22 T cell receptor beta chains below, sequenced in a study of human T cells and chemical hapten exposure. TCRdb analysed the RACE reads with MiXCR anew, one entry per CDR3 protein. Altogether around 380,000 distinct CDR3 sequences are present, about 5.4% being singletons, with the ten largest covering 7% to 10%. Described time point: pre-sensitization, week 0. The treatment: therapeutic diphenylcyclopropenone sensitization with weekly scalp DPC. The sample in question was whole blood, obtained in connection with sensitization to the hapten diphenylcyclopropenone (DPC). These receptors were taken from a woman younger than 35 with alopecia areata. Some clones in this sample may be carry-over from other donors' samples.

This clonotype occurred many times. The rearrangement uses TRBV6-4 and TRBJ1-1; weak D call: TRBD1 (5 bases). Per the germline V gene, CDR1 is MRHNA and CDR2 is SNTAGT. This CDR3 contains 13 residues. The V and J ends lost 2 bases and 7 bases respectively, with 11 bases between them. CDR3 bases: TGTGCCAGCAGTGACGAGGCAGGGAATGAAGCTTTCTTT. Protein product: CASSDEAGNEAFF.

The sample holds many counts of this clonotype. The chain is built from TRBV4-3 and TRBJ1-4; tentatively, D is TRBD1 (5 bases). V lost 0 bases and J 9 bases, leaving 20 bases between the germline ends. Germline V gene data show CDR1 as LGHNA and CDR2 as YSLEER. The CDR3 runs to 17 residues. Here the CDR3 reads CASSQDLGNRWGQKLFF. The CDR3 bases are TGCGCCAGCAGCCAAGATTTGGGGAACAGGTGGGGCCAAAAACTGTTTTTT.

This clonotype showed up many times. The chain couples TRBV5-1 to TRBJ1-5; tentative D call: TRBD1 (6 bases). Germline loops: CDR1 SGHRS, CDR2 YFSETQ. V lost 4 bases and J lost 0, with 11 bases in between. The CDR3 contains 15 residues. CDR3 sequence reads: CASSLGTTSNQPQHF. The CDR3 DNA reads TGCGCCAGCAGCCTAGGGACAACTAGCAATCAGCCCCAGCATTTT.

This clonotype came up a few times. CDR3 nucleotide sequence: TGTGCCAGCAGCGTCAATCTTAGCAGCTACACAGATACGCAGTATTTT. Amino acid sequence: CASSVNLSSYTDTQYF. V is TRBV9 and J is TRBJ2-3; D gene unclear. V was clipped by 2 bases and J by 2 bases, with 15 bases between them. Germline V gives CDR1 SGDLS, CDR2 YYNGEE. This CDR3 region has 16 residues.

The chain employs TRBV5-6 and TRBJ2-7; 9 bases fit TRBD1. Germline lookup yields CDR1 SGHDT and CDR2 YYEEEE. There are 16 residues in the CDR3. Losses at the gene ends were 6 bases for V and 0 bases for J; bases not matched to a gene: 10. The CDR3 region has the DNA TGTGCCAGCACCAGCGTGGACAGGGGCTTCTCCTACGAGCAGTACTTC. Protein product: CASTSVDRGFSYEQYF.

This clonotype was found a few times. V usage is TRBV4-1 and J usage is TRBJ2-1; TRBD2 matches at 9 bases. Germline V gene lookup returns CDR1 MGHRA and CDR2 YSYEKL. The CDR3 length is 17 residues. Germline trimming cut 0 bases from V and 6 bases from J; bases unmatched to any gene: 9. The CDR3, as DNA: TGCGCCAGCAGCCAAGATAAATCTAGCGGGGCGGGCAATGAGCAGTTCTTC. Amino acid sequence: CASSQDKSSGAGNEQFF.

This clonotype was seen at least ten times. The chain uses TRBV7-6 and TRBJ2-6; 10 bases are a match to TRBD2. Germline loops: CDR1 SGHVS, CDR2 FNYEAQ. J was trimmed by 2 bases and V by 2 bases; bases with no gene match: 6. The CDR3 is made up of 18 amino acids. This CDR3 is CASSLLAGEHPGANVLTF. The CDR3, as DNA: TGTGCCAGCAGCTTACTAGCGGGGGAACACCCTGGGGCCAACGTCCTGACTTTC.

This chain joins TRBV7-8 and TRBJ2-3; D possibly matches TRBD1 or TRBD2 (5 bases each). This CDR3 is 11 amino acids long. Trimming shortened V by 9 bases and J by 5 bases, and 9 bases separated the two germline ends. Germline V gene sequence: CDR1 SGHVS, CDR2 FQNEAQ. Written as DNA, the CDR3 is TGTGCCAGTAAGGGGAGAGATACGCAGTATTTT. It encodes CASKGRDTQYF.

Many counts were recorded for this clonotype. The chain is built from TRBV29-1 and TRBJ1-5; the D gene is possibly TRBD1 (5 bases). The germline gives CDR1 SQVTM, CDR2 ANQGSEA. Trimming took off 7 bases at V and 0 bases at J, with 19 bases between the two ends. This CDR3 contains 16 residues. CDR3 region: CSGPPTRTHSNQPQHF. Written as DNA, the CDR3 is TGCAGCGGCCCGCCGACACGGACACATAGCAATCAGCCCCAGCATTTT.

This clonotype was seen many times. Here the CDR3 DNA reads TGCGCCAGCAGCCCTACAGGGGCCCCTTCAAAGACCCAGTACTTC. Protein sequence: CASSPTGAPSKTQYF. The chain carries TRBV5-1 and TRBJ2-5; 7 positions agree with TRBD1. Trimming took 4 bases from V and 6 from J; bases not matched to a gene: 12. This CDR3 region has 15 residues. Germline CDR1 SGHRS, CDR2 YFSETQ.

This clonotype appeared a few times. V usage is TRBV29-1 and J usage is TRBJ2-7; D is perhaps TRBD1 (6 bases). CDR1 and CDR2 (germline): SQVTM, ANQGSEA. CDR3 length: 15 residues. Trimming removed 5 bases at V and 3 bases at J, with 20 bases between. CDR3 loop: CSVTAPTRQVYEQYF. Written as DNA, the CDR3 is TGCAGCGTTACTGCCCCGACCCGACAGGTCTACGAGCAGTACTTC.

This clonotype was picked up many times. The rearrangement links TRBV2 to TRBJ1-6; 10 nucleotides agree with TRBD1. Germline CDR1 and CDR2: SNHLY and FYNNEI. The trim removed 0 bases at V and 10 bases at J, leaving 6 bases unmatched. This CDR3 comprises 16 residues. The CDR3 loop is CASSEAGTGEGSPLHF. Here the CDR3 DNA reads TGTGCCAGCAGTGAAGCGGGGACAGGGGAAGGATCACCCCTCCACTTT. The whole variable domain, remainder taken from reference TRBV2 and TRBJ1-6, is EPEVTQTPSHQVTQMGQEVILRCVPISNHLYFYWYRQILGQKVEFLVSFYNNEISEKSEIFDDQFSVERPDGSNFTLKIRSTKLEDSAMYFCASSEAGTGEGSPLHFGNGTRLTVT.

This clonotype has a handful of counts. This chain connects TRBV7-9 to TRBJ1-6; no firm D call. This CDR3 has 16 residues. Trimming removed 4 bases at V and 9 bases at J, with 19 bases between. Germline assignment: CDR1 SEHNR and CDR2 FQNEAQ (reference sequence). CDR3 sequence (DNA): TGTGCCAGCAGCTCACGGGCTCTGGGGTTCGGTTCACCCCTCCACTTT. Its protein is CASSSRALGFGSPLHF.

This clonotype was detected ten times or more. J is TRBJ1-1 and V is TRBV20-1, with TRBD1 identical over 7 bases. The germline V gene has CDR1 DFQATT and CDR2 SNEGSKA (reference sequence). The V segment lost 5 bases and the J segment 4 bases; nucleotides outside the gene matches: 7. This CDR3 contains 13 residues. CDR3 DNA: TGCAGTGCTCCAAGACCAGGGGGCACTGAAGCTTTCTTT. It yields the protein CSAPRPGGTEAFF.

This clonotype was counted many times. The rearrangement uses TRBV6-2 or TRBV6-3 and TRBJ1-5; D unclear. Trimming stripped 3 bases from V and 2 bases from J, with 5 bases between. The CDR3 runs 13 residues. Germline V CDR1 and CDR2: MNHEY, SVGEGT. The CDR3 DNA is TGTGCCAGCAGTTATGTCCGCAATCAGCCCCAGCATTTT. The encoded protein is CASSYVRNQPQHF.

Regarding this clonotype: Being one base from a much bigger clone, this may be a read error. The rearrangement links TRBV3-1 to TRBJ2-1; D is uncertain. V shed 2 bases and J shed 0 bases, with 17 bases lying between them. The CDR3 has 18 residues. The germline CDR1 and CDR2 sequences are LGHDT and YNNKEL (reference sequence). CDR3 region: CASSQHWPERGSYNEQFF. In DNA form, the CDR3 reads TGTGCCAGCAGCCAACATTGGCCCGAACGAGGCTCCTACAATGAGCAGTTCTTC.

This clonotype was seen only a few times. This chain links TRBV20-1 with TRBJ1-5; TRBD1 matches at 8 bases. The germline V gene has CDR1 DFQATT and CDR2 SNEGSKA (reference sequence). The V segment lost 7 bases and the J segment 3 bases; nucleotides outside the gene matches: 5. The CDR3 contains 13 residues. The CDR3 nucleotides read TGCAGTGTCCGGACAGGGCTCAATCAGCCCCAGCATTTT. Its translation: CSVRTGLNQPQHF.

This clonotype was observed a handful of times. V gene TRBV29-1 combines with J gene TRBJ2-3; 8 nucleotides align to TRBD2. The germline V gene encodes CDR1 SQVTM and CDR2 ANQGSEA. The CDR3 spans 14 residues. V dropped 2 bases and J dropped 5; count of bases not matched to a gene: 6. The CDR3 DNA follows: TGCAGCGTTGAAAGCGGGGGCGAAGTAGATACGCAGTATTTT. Protein: CSVESGGEVDTQYF.

This clonotype was recorded many times. V and J are TRBV7-2 and TRBJ2-3; tentatively, D is TRBD2 (6 bases). Germline V gene lookup returns CDR1 SGHTA and CDR2 FQGNSA. V was shortened by 5 bases and J by 0 bases, with 15 bases between the two germline ends. CDR3 size: 16 residues. The CDR3 region is CASSTYLARSTDTQYF. In DNA, the CDR3 is TGTGCCAGCAGCACCTACCTAGCGAGGAGCACAGATACGCAGTATTTT.

There are a few counts of this clonotype. The chain joins TRBV20-1 to TRBJ2-1; 10 nucleotides agree with TRBD2. Trimming removed 0 bases from V and 7 bases from J; junction bases left unmatched: 6. This CDR3 comprises 15 residues. CDR1 is DFQATT, CDR2 SNEGSKA, per germline (reference sequence). The CDR3 region is CSAREAGGYLNEQFF. In DNA, the CDR3 is TGCAGTGCTAGAGAAGCGGGGGGGTATTTGAATGAGCAGTTCTTC.

This clonotype was counted many times. V usage is TRBV7-2 and J usage is TRBJ2-3; TRBD1 aligns across 7 bases. Germline lookup yields CDR1 SGHTA and CDR2 FQGNSA. V lost 4 bases, J lost 3 bases, and 7 bases stayed unmatched. The CDR3 extends over 15 amino acids. This chain's CDR3 is CASSYRQGITDTQYF. DNA of the CDR3: TGTGCCAGCAGCTACCGACAGGGCATTACAGATACGCAGTATTTT.

This clonotype was seen only a few times. The V and J genes are TRBV4-2 and TRBJ2-3; D gene ambiguous. CDR1 LGHNA and CDR2 YNFKEQ come from the germline V gene. Trimming removed 0 bases at V and 4 bases at J, with 20 bases between. The CDR3 contains 18 residues. For the CDR3, the DNA is TGTGCCAGCAGCCAAGATACCCCGGGCCCAGAATCAGCAGATACGCAGTATTTT. Protein product: CASSQDTPGPESADTQYF.